This T cell receptor beta chain is drawn from a study of shared clonotypes between healthy human individuals. Study-wide points: An anticipated effect of sequencing depth on clonotype sharing among donors was recognized.

Original data processing: Quality scores were absent from the junction-only immunoSEQ sequences, so filtering differed. TCRdb's copy holds only in-frame clones and misses some; the assay was immunoSEQ multiplex PCR. Clone size and V and J calls were adopted from that table, with D and trimming inferred from the DNA. The sample has about 560,000 clones, around 78% seen once; the top ten hold around 11%. The table lists this clone with a few counts. As yet, its antigen is unknown. The sample comprised PBMCs. This sequence was found in a middle-aged woman in good health. Some clones in this sample may be carry-over from other donors' samples.

The CDR3 spells CAWRRHSNQPQHF. CDR3 nucleotide sequence: TGTGCCTGGAGACGGCATAGCAATCAGCCCCAGCATTTT. This chain connects TRBV30 to TRBJ1-5; D gene unclear. V lost 3 bases, J lost 0 bases, and 6 bases lay in between. In germline, CDR1 is GTSNPN, CDR2 SVGIG (reference sequence). The CDR3 is 13 amino acids.